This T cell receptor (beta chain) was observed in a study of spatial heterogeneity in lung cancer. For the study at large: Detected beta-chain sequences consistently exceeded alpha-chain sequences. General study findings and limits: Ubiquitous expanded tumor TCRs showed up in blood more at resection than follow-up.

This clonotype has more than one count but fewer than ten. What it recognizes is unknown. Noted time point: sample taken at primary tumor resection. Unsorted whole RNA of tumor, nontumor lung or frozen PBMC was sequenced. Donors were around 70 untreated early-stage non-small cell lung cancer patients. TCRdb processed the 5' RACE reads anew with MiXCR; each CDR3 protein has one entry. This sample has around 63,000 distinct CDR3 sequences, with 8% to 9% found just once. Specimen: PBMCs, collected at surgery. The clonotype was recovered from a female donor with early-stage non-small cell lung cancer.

DNA for the CDR3: TGTGCCAGCAGCCCCCAACCCACGGGACAGCTGAACACTGAAGCTTTCTTT. Its protein is CASSPQPTGQLNTEAFF. The chain recombines TRBV7-3 with TRBJ1-1; 7 bases are shared with TRBD1. This CDR3 is 17 amino acids long. Germline CDR1 and CDR2: SGHTA and FQGTGA. Trimming took 5 bases from V and 0 from J; bases not matched to a gene: 12.